These 31 T cell receptor beta chains were sequenced from one sample in a study of shared clonotypes between healthy human individuals (dated by TCRdb to the early 2020s). The library relied on the immunoSEQ multiplex PCR assay. TCRdb's version of the immuneACCESS table is confined to in-frame rearrangements and falls short of the full clone set. An unresolved V gene accounts for under half of the shortfall where checked; the remainder is of unknown origin. This sample gives 800,000 to 1,200,000 clones in total; 70% to 80% of them show up just once. Roughly 0.56% of the sample is held by the ten biggest clonotypes. Sequencing was carried out using memory CD4+ T cells from PBMCs. The sample's cell subset or site label is to be understood as: CD45RA-negative fraction. The receptors were gathered from a young man in good health. Some clones in this sample may be carry-over from other donors' samples.

This chain uses TRBV19 with TRBJ1-2; D is possibly TRBD1 (6 bases). Looked up from germline, CDR1 is LNHDA and CDR2 is SQIVND (reference sequence). The CDR3 covers 14 residues. Deletions cut 6 bases from V and 2 bases from J, with 13 bases between. The CDR3 bases are TGTGCCAGTAGCAACAGGGTCGGCAACTATGGCTACACCTTC. It yields the protein CASSNRVGNYGYTF.

The chain has TRBV5-1 and TRBJ2-2, with D perhaps matching TRBD2 (5 bases). The CDR3 has 15 amino acids. Between the trimmed V and J ends, which lost 6 bases and 1 base, there was a span of 13 bases. Germline V gene sequence: CDR1 SGHRS, CDR2 YFSETQ. CDR3 loop: CASTPFAGNTGELFF. The DNA for the CDR3 is TGCGCCAGCACACCCTTCGCGGGGAACACCGGGGAGCTGTTTTTT. The full variable domain, in which reference TRBV5-1 and TRBJ2-2 provide the parts outside the CDR3, is KAGVTQTPRYLIKTRGQQVTLSCSPISGHRSVSWYQQTPGQGLQFLFEYFSETQRNKGNFPGRFSGRQFSNSRSEMNVSTLELGDSALYLCASTPFAGNTGELFFGEGSRLTVL.

The chain couples TRBV7-9 to TRBJ1-2; unclear D gene. V lost 1 base to trimming and J lost 7 bases, with 10 bases between them. The CDR3 totals 13 residues. The germline V gene encodes CDR1 SEHNR and CDR2 FQNEAQ (reference sequence). The CDR3 DNA reads as TGTGCCAGCAGCTTAGGGACGGCGGGTGGCTACACCTTC. Protein product: CASSLGTAGGYTF.

On this clone itself: This sequence may be a read error, since a much larger clone differs from it by one base. Other DNA sequences in the sample encode the same CDR3. J is TRBJ1-2 and V is TRBV18, with TRBD1 matching over 12 bases. The CDR3 sequence is 15 residues long. Trimming removed 2 bases from V and 2 bases from J; junction bases left unmatched: 0. Germline V gene lookup returns CDR1 KGHSH and CDR2 LQKENI. The CDR3 DNA is TGTGCCAGCTCACCAGGGACAGGGGGCAACTATGGCTACACCTTC. Its protein product is CASSPGTGGNYGYTF.

This clone was counted a few times. This rearrangement joins TRBV7-2 to TRBJ1-1, with TRBD1 matching 9 bases. The CDR3 consists of 15 residues. Germline trimming cut 6 bases from V and 3 bases from J; bases unmatched to any gene: 8. Germline loops: CDR1 SGHTA, CDR2 FQGNSA. The CDR3 spells CASRDRDRVYTEAFF. DNA of the CDR3: TGTGCCAGCAGGGACCGGGACAGGGTTTACACTGAAGCTTTCTTT.

The J gene is TRBJ2-5, the V gene TRBV13; D gene uncertain. The CDR3 length is 11 residues. The V gene lost 5 bases and the J gene lost 2 bases, with 3 bases spanning the gap. The V gene's germline CDR1 is PRHDT and CDR2 FYEKMQ (reference sequence). CDR3 nucleotides: TGTGCCAGCAGCCGACAAGAGACCCAGTACTTC. Translation gives CASSRQETQYF.

This clone was detected only a few times. J is TRBJ1-5 and V is TRBV5-1; D possibly corresponds to TRBD1 (5 bases). CDR1 SGHRS and CDR2 YFSETQ come from the germline V gene. V shed 0 bases and J shed 3 bases, with 10 bases lying between them. The CDR3 runs to 15 residues. For the CDR3, the DNA is TGCGCCAGCAGCTTGGTGGGGCAGGACAATCAGCCCCAGCATTTT. This gives the protein CASSLVGQDNQPQHF.

The chain employs TRBV7-2 and TRBJ1-2; possible D gene TRBD1, 6 bases. Trimming removed 1 base from V and 8 bases from J, with 14 bases in between. Germline V lookup: CDR1 SGHTA, CDR2 FQGNSA. CDR3 length: 14 residues. The CDR3 sequence is CASSLVQGVGGYTF. The CDR3 region has the DNA TGTGCCAGCAGCTTAGTACAGGGTGTTGGGGGCTACACCTTC.

This sequence joins TRBV27 and TRBJ2-2, with D uncertain. The CDR3 has 12 residues. V lost 5 bases and J lost 2, with 3 bases in between. CDR1 and CDR2 from the germline V gene are MNHEY and SMNVEV (reference sequence). CDR3 amino acids: CASSKNTGELFF. CDR3 sequence (DNA): TGTGCCAGCAGTAAAAACACCGGGGAGCTGTTTTTT.

Comment on this clone: Other DNA sequences within the sample encode an identical CDR3. This sequence joins TRBV27 and TRBJ2-7; D ambiguous. Germline assignment: CDR1 MNHEY and CDR2 SMNVEV (reference sequence). The CDR3 loop spans 12 amino acids. Trimming took off 6 bases at V and 2 bases at J, with 8 bases between the two ends. The CDR3, as DNA: TGTGCCAGCAGCCATCCCCCCTACGAGCAGTACTTC. Encoded protein: CASSHPPYEQYF.

The V gene is TRBV6-5, the J gene TRBJ2-2; D is perhaps TRBD1 (6 bases). V was trimmed by 6 bases and J by 6 bases, leaving 14 bases between them. The V gene's germline CDR1 is MNHEY and CDR2 SVGAGI. This CDR3 comprises 14 residues. CDR3 loop: CASRPRHRAGELFF. The CDR3 coding sequence is TGTGCCAGCAGACCCAGACACAGGGCCGGGGAGCTGTTTTTT.

The chain employs TRBV15 and TRBJ2-2; TRBD2 agrees at 7 bases. V was pared by 2 bases and J by 5 bases, with 8 bases of the junction left unmatched. The CDR3 has 16 residues. Germline CDR1 and CDR2: LNHNV and YYDKDF (reference sequence). For the CDR3, the DNA is TGTGCCACCAGCAGAAAGGGGAGTAGCGGGACCGGGGAGCTGTTTTTT. Protein sequence: CATSRKGSSGTGELFF.

The gene calls are TRBV5-1 and TRBJ2-7; TRBD1 matches 9 bases. Trimming at V came to 3 bases and at J to 3 bases, leaving 7 bases not matched to a gene. This CDR3 spans 15 amino acids. CDR1 and CDR2 from the germline V gene are SGHRS and YFSETQ. DNA of the CDR3: TGCGCCAGCAGCTCTCGTGGGACAGGGAGCTACGAGCAGTACTTC. Protein: CASSSRGTGSYEQYF.

V gene TRBV18 combines with J gene TRBJ2-3, with a tentative D call TRBD2 (5 bases). Germline CDR1 reads KGHSH; CDR2 reads LQKENI. CDR3 length: 16 amino acids. Deletions cut 2 bases from V and 2 bases from J, with 14 bases between. CDR3 bases: TGTGCCAGCTCACCAGGTCGGGAACCGAACACAGATACGCAGTATTTT. Translating it yields CASSPGREPNTDTQYF.

The V gene is TRBV29-1, the J gene TRBJ1-2; D is possibly TRBD1 (6 bases). The V end lost 3 bases, the J end lost 5 bases, and 13 bases lay between the germline ends. The CDR3 runs 13 residues. Germline CDR1 SQVTM, CDR2 ANQGSEA. In nucleotides, the CDR3 is TGCAGCGTTGAGATCGGGGGCGGTTATGGCTACACCTTC. Its translation is CSVEIGGGYGYTF.

The chain links TRBV4-3 to TRBJ2-2, with a possible D match to TRBD1 (5 bases). Germline V lookup: CDR1 LGHNA, CDR2 YSLEER. This CDR3 has 14 residues. Between the trimmed V and J ends, which lost 6 bases and 3 bases, there was a span of 11 bases. The CDR3 DNA reads as TGCGCCAGCAGTAGAACAGGTCACACCGGGGAGCTGTTTTTT. It codes for CASSRTGHTGELFF.

J is TRBJ1-1 and V is TRBV6-1; tentatively, D is TRBD1 (5 bases). Trimming cost V 10 bases and J 1 base, with 13 bases left between them. Germline V gene lookup returns CDR1 MNHNS and CDR2 SASEGT. The CDR3 is 13 amino acids. This CDR3 reads CAIMTAKNTEAFF. Here the CDR3 DNA reads TGTGCCATCATGACAGCGAAGAACACTGAAGCTTTCTTT.

This clone was detected only a few times. This chain links TRBV5-1 with TRBJ1-2, with a weak D call TRBD1 (5 bases). V lost 7 bases and J lost 7, with 17 bases in between. The germline V gene has CDR1 SGHRS and CDR2 YFSETQ. The CDR3 consists of 13 residues. The CDR3 coding sequence is TGCGCCAGCGGAATTGGCAGGGCATCTGGCTACACCTTC. This encodes CASGIGRASGYTF.

This clone was observed a few times. The chain uses TRBV7-3 and TRBJ2-2, with TRBD2 matching over 10 bases. The CDR3 sequence is 15 residues long. Germline CDR1 SGHTA, CDR2 FQGTGA. V shed 2 bases, J shed 3 bases, and the junction held 0 bases outside the gene matches. CDR3 DNA sequence: TGTGCCAGCAGCTTACTAGCGGGAGACACCGGGGAGCTGTTTTTT. Translated, it gives CASSLLAGDTGELFF.

The rearrangement links TRBV4-1 to TRBJ2-7; no definite D call. The germline gives CDR1 MGHRA, CDR2 YSYEKL. The ends were cut back, 4 bases at V and 3 bases at J, with 13 bases in the middle. CDR3 length: 14 amino acids. The CDR3 DNA sequence: TGCGCCAGCAGCCGTGAGGAACGGGTCTACGAGCAGTACTTC. It encodes CASSREERVYEQYF.

The chain employs TRBV7-3 and TRBJ1-5, with D maybe TRBD1 (5 bases). In germline, CDR1 is SGHTA, CDR2 FQGTGA. The CDR3 extends over 14 amino acids. With 2 bases removed from V and 3 bases from J, the gap between germline ends came to 8 bases. CDR3 nucleotides: TGTGCCAGCAGCTTAGAGGGGCCCAATCAGCCCCAGCATTTT. This sequence encodes CASSLEGPNQPQHF.

The chain is built from TRBV28 and TRBJ2-7; TRBD2 aligns across 8 bases. The germline CDR1 and CDR2 sequences are MDHEN and SYDVKM. There are 16 residues in the CDR3. The V gene end was trimmed by 6 bases and the J gene end by 2 bases; junction bases not matched to a gene: 12. CDR3 amino acids: CASRDQSGSSAYEQYF. The DNA for the CDR3 is TGTGCCAGCAGAGACCAGAGCGGGAGTTCGGCCTACGAGCAGTACTTC.

A word on this clone: A much larger clone lies a single base off, so this may be a read error. V and J are TRBV7-3 and TRBJ2-2; D not resolved. V shed 3 bases and J shed 3 bases, with 5 bases lying between them. There are 13 residues in the CDR3. Germline V gene sequence: CDR1 SGHTA, CDR2 FQGTGA. DNA for the CDR3: TGTGCCAGCAGCTTCAGAGACACCGGGGAGCTGTTTTTT. Translating it yields CASSFRDTGELFF. Full variable domain (remainder filled in from reference TRBV7-3 and TRBJ2-2): GAGVSQTPSNKVTEKGKYVELRCDPISGHTALYWYRQSLGQGPEFLIYFQGTGAADDSGLPNDRFFAVRPEGSVSTLKIQRTERGDSAVYLCASSFRDTGELFFGEGSRLTVL.

Of note for this clone: Other DNA sequences of this sample code for an identical CDR3. The rearrangement uses TRBV7-3 and TRBJ2-2, with D maybe TRBD1 (5 bases). The CDR3 is 14 residues long. Germline V gene data show CDR1 as SGHTA and CDR2 as FQGTGA. V dropped 3 bases and J dropped 0 bases, with 5 bases sitting between them. The CDR3 loop is CASSLTANTGELFF. The CDR3 bases are TGTGCCAGCAGCTTGACAGCGAACACCGGGGAGCTGTTTTTT. The full variable domain, rest sourced from reference TRBV7-3 and TRBJ2-2, is GAGVSQTPSNKVTEKGKYVELRCDPISGHTALYWYRQSLGQGPEFLIYFQGTGAADDSGLPNDRFFAVRPEGSVSTLKIQRTERGDSAVYLCASSLTANTGELFFGEGSRLTVL.

For this clone: At one boundary the junction diverges from the germline segment, which might be a read error. This rearrangement joins TRBV27 to TRBJ2-7, with 10 nucleotides matching TRBD1. Germline values: CDR1 MNHEY, CDR2 SMNVEV (reference sequence). This CDR3 region has 13 residues. The CDR3 loop is CASSPGTGELFKF. The CDR3 nucleotides read TGTGCCAGCAGTCCCGGGACAGGGGAGTTGTTTAAGTTC.

This clone occurred a few times. The chain couples TRBV18 to TRBJ1-4, with 11 bases fitting TRBD1. In germline, CDR1 is KGHSH, CDR2 LQKENI. CDR3 length equals 17 residues. The V gene end was trimmed by 5 bases and the J gene end by 0 bases; junction bases not matched to a gene: 5. The CDR3 loop is CASSTGQGVSTNEKLFF. The CDR3 nucleotides are TGTGCCAGCTCAACGGGACAGGGGGTTTCAACTAATGAAAAACTGTTTTTT.

In this sample, this clone turned up once. V gene TRBV10-3 combines with J gene TRBJ2-3; no reliable D call. Germline CDR1 reads ENHRY; CDR2 reads SYGVKD. Trimming shortened V by 4 bases and J by 6 bases, and 8 bases separated the two germline ends. The CDR3 spans 12 residues. The CDR3 here is CAISGYRDTQYF. CDR3 bases: TGTGCCATCAGTGGTTATAGGGATACGCAGTATTTT.

The chain carries TRBV7-6 and TRBJ2-5; the D gene could be TRBD1 or TRBD2 (5 bases each). V lost 5 bases to trimming and J lost 0 bases, with 7 bases between them. Germline V lookup: CDR1 SGHVS, CDR2 FNYEAQ. The CDR3 runs to 13 residues. The CDR3 bases are TGTGCCAGCAGCCCGGGACACCAAGAGACCCAGTACTTC. Translation gives CASSPGHQETQYF.

This clone was detected once. The chain couples TRBV18 to TRBJ2-2; TRBD2 agrees at 9 bases. The CDR3 runs 18 residues. Germline V gene sequence: CDR1 KGHSH, CDR2 LQKENI. V lost 3 bases and J lost 1; bases outside the gene matches: 9. DNA for the CDR3: TGTGCCAGCTCACCGTATATACTAGCGGGCGGGAACACCGGGGAGCTGTTTTTT. This gives the protein CASSPYILAGGNTGELFF.

V is TRBV11-2 and J is TRBJ2-7, with TRBD2 matching over 8 bases. Germline assignment: CDR1 SGHAT and CDR2 FQNNGV. The V segment lost 2 bases and the J segment 2 bases; nucleotides outside the gene matches: 2. The CDR3 loop spans 14 amino acids. The CDR3 spells CASSLFGRAYEQYF. The CDR3 nucleotides are TGTGCCAGCAGCTTATTCGGGAGGGCCTACGAGCAGTACTTC.

V gene TRBV6-5 combines with J gene TRBJ2-6, with TRBD2 as a possible D gene (6 bases). The V end was cut by 8 bases, the J end by 0 bases, with 11 bases between. The germline CDR1 and CDR2 sequences are MNHEY and SVGAGI. The CDR3 contains 15 residues. This CDR3 is CASRGGSSGANVLTF. The CDR3 nucleotides read TGTGCCAGCCGGGGAGGAAGCTCTGGGGCCAACGTCCTGACTTTC.